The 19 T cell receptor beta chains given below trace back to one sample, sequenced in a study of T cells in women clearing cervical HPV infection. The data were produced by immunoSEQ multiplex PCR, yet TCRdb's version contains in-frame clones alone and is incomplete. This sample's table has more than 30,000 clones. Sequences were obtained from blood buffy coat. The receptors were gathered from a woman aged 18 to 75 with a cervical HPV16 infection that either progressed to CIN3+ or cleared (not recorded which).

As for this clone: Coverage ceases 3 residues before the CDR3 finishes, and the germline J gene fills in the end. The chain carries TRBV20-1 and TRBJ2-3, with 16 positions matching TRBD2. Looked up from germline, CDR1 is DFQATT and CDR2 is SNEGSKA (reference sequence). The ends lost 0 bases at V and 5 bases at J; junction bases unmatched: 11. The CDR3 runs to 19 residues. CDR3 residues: CSARDIGGTSGGALDTQYF. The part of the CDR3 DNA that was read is TGCAGTGCTAGAGATATTGGGGGGACTAGCGGGGGGGCCTTAGATACG.

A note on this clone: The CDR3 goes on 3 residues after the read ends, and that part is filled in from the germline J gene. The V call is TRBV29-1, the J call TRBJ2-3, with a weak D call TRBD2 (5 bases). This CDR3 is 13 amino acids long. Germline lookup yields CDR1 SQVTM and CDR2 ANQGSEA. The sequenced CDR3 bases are TGCAGCGTTTCGATGAGGGTTCAAGAGACG. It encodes CSVSMRVQET. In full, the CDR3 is CSVSMRVQETQYF.

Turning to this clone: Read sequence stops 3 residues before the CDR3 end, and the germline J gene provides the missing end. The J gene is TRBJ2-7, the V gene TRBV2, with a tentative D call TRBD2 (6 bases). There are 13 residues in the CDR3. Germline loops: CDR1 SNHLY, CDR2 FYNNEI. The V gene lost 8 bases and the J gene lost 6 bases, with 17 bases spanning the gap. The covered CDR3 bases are TGTGCCAGCTCCCCCCAGGAGGGGTTCGAG. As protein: CASSPQEGFE. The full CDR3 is CASSPQEGFEQYF. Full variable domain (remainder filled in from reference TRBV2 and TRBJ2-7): EPEVTQTPSHQVTQMGQEVILRCVPISNHLYFYWYRQILGQKVEFLVSFYNNEISEKSEIFDDQFSVERPDGSNFTLKIRSTKLEDSAMYFCASSPQEGFEQYFGPGTRLTVT.

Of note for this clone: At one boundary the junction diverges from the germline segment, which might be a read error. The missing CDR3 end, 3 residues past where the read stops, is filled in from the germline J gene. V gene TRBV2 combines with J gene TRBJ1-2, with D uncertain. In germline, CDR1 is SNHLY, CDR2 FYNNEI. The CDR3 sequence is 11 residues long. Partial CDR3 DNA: TGTGCCAGCAAGTCCAACTATGGT. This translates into CASKSNYG. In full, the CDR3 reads CASKSNYGYTF.

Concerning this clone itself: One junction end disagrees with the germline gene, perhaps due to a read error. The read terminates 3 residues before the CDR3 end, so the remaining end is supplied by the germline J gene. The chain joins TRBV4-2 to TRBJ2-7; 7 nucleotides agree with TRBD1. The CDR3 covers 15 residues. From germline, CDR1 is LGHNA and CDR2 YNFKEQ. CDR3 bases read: TGCGCCAGCAGCCAATCCCGGGACAGCCTCTACGAG. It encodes CASSQSRDSLYE. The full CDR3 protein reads CASSQSRDSLYEQYF.

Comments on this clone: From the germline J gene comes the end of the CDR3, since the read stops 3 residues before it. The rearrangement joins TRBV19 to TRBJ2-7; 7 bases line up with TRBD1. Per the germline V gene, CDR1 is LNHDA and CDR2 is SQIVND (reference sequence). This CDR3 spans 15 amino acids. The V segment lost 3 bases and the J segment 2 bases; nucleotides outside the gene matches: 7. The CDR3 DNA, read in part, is TGTGCCAGTAGTATCTCACAGGGGTCACCCTACGAG. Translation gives CASSISQGSPYE. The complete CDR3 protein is CASSISQGSPYEQYF.

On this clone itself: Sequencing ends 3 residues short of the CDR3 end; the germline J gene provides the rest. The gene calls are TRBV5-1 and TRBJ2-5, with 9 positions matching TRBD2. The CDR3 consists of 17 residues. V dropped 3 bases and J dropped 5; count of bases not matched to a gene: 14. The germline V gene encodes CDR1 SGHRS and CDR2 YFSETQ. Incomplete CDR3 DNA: TGCGCCAGCAGCTCCTCACGGGTTAGCGGGGGCGGGGAGACC. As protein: CASSSSRVSGGGET. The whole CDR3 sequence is CASSSSRVSGGGETQYF.

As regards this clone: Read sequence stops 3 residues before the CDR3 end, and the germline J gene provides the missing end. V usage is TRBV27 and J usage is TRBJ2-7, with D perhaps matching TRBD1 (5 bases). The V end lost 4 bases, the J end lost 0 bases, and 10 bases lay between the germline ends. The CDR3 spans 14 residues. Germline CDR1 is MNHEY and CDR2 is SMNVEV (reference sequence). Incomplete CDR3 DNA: TGTGCCAGCAGTTCTCTGACAGTCTCCTACGAG. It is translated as CASSSLTVSYE. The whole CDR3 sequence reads CASSSLTVSYEQYF.

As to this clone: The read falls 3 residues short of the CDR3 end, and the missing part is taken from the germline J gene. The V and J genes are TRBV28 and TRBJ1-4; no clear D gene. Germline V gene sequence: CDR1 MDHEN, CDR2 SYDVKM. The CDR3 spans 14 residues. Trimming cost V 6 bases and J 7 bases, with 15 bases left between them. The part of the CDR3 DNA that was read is TGTGCCAGCAGGAGGGTGGCGGGTACTGAAAAA. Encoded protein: CASRRVAGTEK. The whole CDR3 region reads CASRRVAGTEKLFF. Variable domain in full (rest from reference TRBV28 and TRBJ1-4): DVKVTQSSRYLVKRTGEKVFLECVQDMDHENMFWYRQDPGLGLRLIYFSYDVKMKEKGDIPEGYSVSREKKERFSLILESASTNQTSMYLCASRRVAGTEKLFFGSGTQLSVL.

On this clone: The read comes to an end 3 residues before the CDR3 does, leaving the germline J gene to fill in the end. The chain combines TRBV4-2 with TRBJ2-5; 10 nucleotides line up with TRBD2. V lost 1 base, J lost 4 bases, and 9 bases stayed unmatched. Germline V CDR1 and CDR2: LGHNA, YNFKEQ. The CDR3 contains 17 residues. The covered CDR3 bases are TGTGCCAGCAGCCAAGTATGGGTAGCGGGGGGAGGAGAGACC. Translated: CASSQVWVAGGGET. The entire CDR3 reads CASSQVWVAGGGETQYF.

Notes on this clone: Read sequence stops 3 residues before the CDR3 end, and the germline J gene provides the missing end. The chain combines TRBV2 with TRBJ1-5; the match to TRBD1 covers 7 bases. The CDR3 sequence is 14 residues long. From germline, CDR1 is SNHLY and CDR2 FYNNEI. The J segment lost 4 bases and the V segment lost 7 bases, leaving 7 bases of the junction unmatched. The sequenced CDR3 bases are TGTGCCAGCAAATTGGGGACAGAAAATCAGCCC. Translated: CASKLGTENQP. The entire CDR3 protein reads CASKLGTENQPQHF. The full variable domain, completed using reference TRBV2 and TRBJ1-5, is EPEVTQTPSHQVTQMGQEVILRCVPISNHLYFYWYRQILGQKVEFLVSFYNNEISEKSEIFDDQFSVERPDGSNFTLKIRSTKLEDSAMYFCASKLGTENQPQHFGDGTRLSIL.

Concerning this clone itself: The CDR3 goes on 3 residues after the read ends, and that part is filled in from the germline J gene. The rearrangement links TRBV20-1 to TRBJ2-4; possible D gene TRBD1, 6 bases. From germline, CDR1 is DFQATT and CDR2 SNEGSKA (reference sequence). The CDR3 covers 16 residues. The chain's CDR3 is CSARDPAGVRQETQYF. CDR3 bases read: TGCAGTGCTAGAGATCCGGCAGGGGTCCGCCAAGAGACT.

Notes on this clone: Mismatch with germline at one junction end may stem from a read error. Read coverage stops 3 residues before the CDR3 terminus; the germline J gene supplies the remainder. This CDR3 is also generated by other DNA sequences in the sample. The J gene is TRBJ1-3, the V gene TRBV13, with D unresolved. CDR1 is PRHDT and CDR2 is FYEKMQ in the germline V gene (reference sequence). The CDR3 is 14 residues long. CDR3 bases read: TGTGCCAGCAGAGGAGCGAGCTCTGGAAACACA. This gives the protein CASRGASSGNT. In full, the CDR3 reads CASRGASSGNTIYF.

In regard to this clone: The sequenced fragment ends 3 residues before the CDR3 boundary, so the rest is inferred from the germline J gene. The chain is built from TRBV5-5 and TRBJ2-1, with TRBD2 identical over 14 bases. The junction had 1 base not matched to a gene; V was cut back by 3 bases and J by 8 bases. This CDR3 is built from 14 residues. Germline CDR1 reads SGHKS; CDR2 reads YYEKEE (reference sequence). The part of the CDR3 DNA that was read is TGTGCCAGCAGCTGGGGACTAGCGGGGGATGAG. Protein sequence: CASSWGLAGDE. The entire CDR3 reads CASSWGLAGDEQFF. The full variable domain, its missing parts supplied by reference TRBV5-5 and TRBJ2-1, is DAGVTQSPTHLIKTRGQQVTLRCSPISGHKSVSWYQQVLGQGPQFIFQYYEKEERGRGNFPDRFSARQFPNYSSELNVNALLLGDSALYLCASSWGLAGDEQFFGPGTRLTVL.

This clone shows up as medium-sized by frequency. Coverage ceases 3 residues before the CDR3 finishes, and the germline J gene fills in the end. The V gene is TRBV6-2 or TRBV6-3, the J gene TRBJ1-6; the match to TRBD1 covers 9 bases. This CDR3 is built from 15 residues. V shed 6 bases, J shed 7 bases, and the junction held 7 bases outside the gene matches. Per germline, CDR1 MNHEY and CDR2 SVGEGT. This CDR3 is CASRTGTGNNSPLHF. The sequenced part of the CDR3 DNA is TGTGCCAGCAGAACCGGGACAGGGAACAATTCACCC.

This chain's CDR3 is CASSPDRVGGYTF. CDR3 bases read: TGTGCCAGCAGCCCGGACAGGGTCGGAGGC. J is TRBJ1-2 and V is TRBV7-8; 8 bases fit TRBD1. The read terminates 3 residues ahead of where the CDR3 ends, so the germline J gene completes it. The germline V gene has CDR1 SGHVS and CDR2 FQNEAQ. The CDR3 covers 13 residues.

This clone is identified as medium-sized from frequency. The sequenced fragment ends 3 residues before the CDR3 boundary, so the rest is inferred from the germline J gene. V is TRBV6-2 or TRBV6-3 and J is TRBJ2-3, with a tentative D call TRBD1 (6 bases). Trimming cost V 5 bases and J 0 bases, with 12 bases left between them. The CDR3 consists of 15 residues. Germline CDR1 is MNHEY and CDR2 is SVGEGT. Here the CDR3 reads CASSAQGTSTDTQYF. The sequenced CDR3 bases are TGTGCCAGCAGTGCACAGGGAACTAGCACAGATACG.

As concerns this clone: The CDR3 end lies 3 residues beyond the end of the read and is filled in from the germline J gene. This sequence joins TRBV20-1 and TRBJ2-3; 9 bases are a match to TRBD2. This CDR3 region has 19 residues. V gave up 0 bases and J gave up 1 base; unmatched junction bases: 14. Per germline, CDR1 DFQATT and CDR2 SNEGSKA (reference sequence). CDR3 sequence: CSARDYSGSGGSGTDTQYF. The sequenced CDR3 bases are TGCAGTGCTAGAGACTATAGCGGGAGCGGGGGATCAGGCACAGATACG.

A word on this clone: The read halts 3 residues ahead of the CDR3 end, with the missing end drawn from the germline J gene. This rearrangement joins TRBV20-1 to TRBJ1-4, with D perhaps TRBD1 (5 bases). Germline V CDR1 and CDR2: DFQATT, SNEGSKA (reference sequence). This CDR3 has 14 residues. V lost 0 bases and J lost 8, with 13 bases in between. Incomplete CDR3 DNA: TGCAGTGCTAGAGATCAGGGAAATTGGGAAAAA. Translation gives CSARDQGNWEK. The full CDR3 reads CSARDQGNWEKLFF.